This T cell receptor beta chain was captured in a study of tumor and adjacent non-tumor tissue in lung cancer. Study-level information: Aged roughly 31 to 80 years, patients included 10 men and 5 women with stage I to III disease.

Concerning this clonotype: A much larger clone lies a single base off, so this may be a read error.

A modified ARM-PCR protocol with three rounds of nested PCR amplified TCRbeta. TCRdb passed the multiplex PCR reads through MiXCR, listing each CDR3 protein once. The table lists roughly 44,000 distinct CDR3 sequences, roughly 60% of them singletons. RNA was extracted from bulk tissue without any cell sorting. More than 3 cm separated this lung sample from the edge of the tumor. The CDR3 is 16 amino acids. Deletions cut 0 bases from V and 5 bases from J, with 17 bases between. Germline loops: CDR1 SGHRS, CDR2 YFSETQ. Sequenced input: distant non-tumor lung tissue. The source of this sequence is a woman between 40 and 55 years old with non-small cell lung cancer. This chain uses TRBV5-1 with TRBJ2-5, with D possibly being TRBD1 (6 bases). DNA for the CDR3: TGCGCCAGCAGCTTGGACGCGGTACAGGGAAGGGAGACCCAGTACTTC. Protein sequence: CASSLDAVQGRETQYF.